This paragraph covers one T cell receptor beta chain sequence. The data are from a study of T cell responses to AZD1222 COVID-19 vaccine. Germline lookup yields CDR1 PRHDT and CDR2 FYEKMQ (reference sequence). The germline V and J ends were trimmed by 0 bases and 5 bases, with 6 bases remaining between them. This CDR3 is 13 amino acids long. The table came from immunoSEQ multiplex PCR; TCRdb's copy has only in-frame clones and leaves some out. The table shows about 170,000 clones, with about nine tenths occurring only once. The sequence was collected from an adult in good health. The rearrangement uses TRBV13 and TRBJ2-3; D possibly corresponds to TRBD1 (6 bases). Sequencing used peripheral blood, obtained on day 0 of AZD1222 vaccination. The DNA of the CDR3 is TGTGCCAGCAGCTTAGGGGACAGAGATACGCAGTATTTT. Residues: CASSLGDRDTQYF. The full variable domain, rest sourced from reference TRBV13 and TRBJ2-3, is AAGVIQSPRHLIKEKRETATLKCYPIPRHDTVYWYQQGPGQDPQFLISFYEKMQSDKGSIPDRFSAQQFSDYHSELNMSSLELGDSALYFCASSLGDRDTQYFGPGTRLTVL.